The sequence of this TCR beta chain was determined in a study of blood T cell repertoires in COVID-19. Looking at the study overall: The United States, Italy and Spain provided the acute and convalescent COVID-19 samples.

The data were produced by immunoSEQ multiplex PCR, yet TCRdb's version contains in-frame clones alone and is incomplete. The table shows about 130,000 clones, with about 88% occurring only once. CDR1 and CDR2 from the germline V gene are MGHDK and SYGVNS. The V segment lost 6 bases and the J segment 2 bases; nucleotides outside the gene matches: 8. The CDR3 totals 15 residues. The sequence was collected from an elderly woman with acute or convalescent COVID-19. The sample was peripheral blood. The chain employs TRBV25-1 and TRBJ2-3; TRBD1 matches at 7 bases. The CDR3 region is CASSKTGPHTDTQYF. DNA for the CDR3: TGTGCCAGCAGCAAGACAGGGCCTCACACAGATACGCAGTATTTT.